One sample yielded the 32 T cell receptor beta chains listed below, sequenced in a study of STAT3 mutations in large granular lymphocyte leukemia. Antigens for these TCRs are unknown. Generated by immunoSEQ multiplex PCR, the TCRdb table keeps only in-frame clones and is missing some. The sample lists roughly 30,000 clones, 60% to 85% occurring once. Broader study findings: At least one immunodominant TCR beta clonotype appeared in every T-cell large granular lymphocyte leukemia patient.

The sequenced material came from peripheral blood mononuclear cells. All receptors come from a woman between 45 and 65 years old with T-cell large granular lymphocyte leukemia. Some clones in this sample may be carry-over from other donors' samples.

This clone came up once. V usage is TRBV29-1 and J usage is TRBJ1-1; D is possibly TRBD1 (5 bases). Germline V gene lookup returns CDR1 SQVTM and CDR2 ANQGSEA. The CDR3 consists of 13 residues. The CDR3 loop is CSYRQFRNTEAFF. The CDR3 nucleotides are TGCAGTTACCGACAGTTCCGGAACACTGAAGCTTTCTTT.

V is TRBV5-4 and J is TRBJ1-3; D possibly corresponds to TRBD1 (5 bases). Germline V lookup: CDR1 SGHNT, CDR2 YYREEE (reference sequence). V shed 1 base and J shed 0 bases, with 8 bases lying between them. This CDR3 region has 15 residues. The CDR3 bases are TGTGCCAGCAGCTTGCAGGGCGTCTCTGGAAACACCATATATTTT. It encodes CASSLQGVSGNTIYF.

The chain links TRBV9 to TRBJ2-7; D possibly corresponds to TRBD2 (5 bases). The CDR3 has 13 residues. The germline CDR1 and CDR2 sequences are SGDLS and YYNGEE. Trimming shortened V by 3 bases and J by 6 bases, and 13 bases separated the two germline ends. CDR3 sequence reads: CASSASRGSEQYF. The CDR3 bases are TGTGCCAGCAGCGCTAGTCGGGGAAGCGAGCAGTACTTC. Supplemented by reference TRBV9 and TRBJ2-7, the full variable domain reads DSGVTQTPKHLITATGQRVTLRCSPRSGDLSVYWYQQSLDQGLQFLIQYYNGEERAKGNILERFSAQQFPDLHSELNLSSLELGDSALYFCASSASRGSEQYFGPGTRLTVT.

CDR3 protein: CSVAADRKETQYF. The CDR3 nucleotides read TGCAGCGTCGCCGCCGACAGGAAAGAGACCCAGTACTTC. V and J are TRBV29-1 and TRBJ2-5, with D perhaps TRBD1 (6 bases). V dropped 6 bases and J dropped 3 bases, with 14 bases sitting between them. This CDR3 has 13 amino acids. CDR1 SQVTM and CDR2 ANQGSEA come from the germline V gene.

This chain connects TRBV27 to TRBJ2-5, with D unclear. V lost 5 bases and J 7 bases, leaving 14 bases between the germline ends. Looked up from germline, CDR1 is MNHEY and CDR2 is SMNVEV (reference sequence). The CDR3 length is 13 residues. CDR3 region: CASSIDSTGTQYF. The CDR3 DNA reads TGTGCCAGCAGTATTGACTCCACCGGGACCCAGTACTTC.

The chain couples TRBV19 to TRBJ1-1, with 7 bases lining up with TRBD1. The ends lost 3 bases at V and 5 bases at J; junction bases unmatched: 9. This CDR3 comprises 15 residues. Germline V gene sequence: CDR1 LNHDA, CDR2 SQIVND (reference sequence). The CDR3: CASSIQGVLGTEAFF. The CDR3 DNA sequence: TGTGCCAGTAGTATCCAGGGGGTTCTGGGTACTGAAGCTTTCTTT.

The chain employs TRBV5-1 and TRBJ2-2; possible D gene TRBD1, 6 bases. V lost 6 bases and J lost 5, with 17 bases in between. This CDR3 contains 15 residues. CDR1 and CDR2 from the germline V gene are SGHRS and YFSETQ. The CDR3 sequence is CASTTDSRATGELFF. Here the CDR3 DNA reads TGCGCCAGCACAACGGACAGTAGGGCAACCGGGGAGCTGTTTTTT.

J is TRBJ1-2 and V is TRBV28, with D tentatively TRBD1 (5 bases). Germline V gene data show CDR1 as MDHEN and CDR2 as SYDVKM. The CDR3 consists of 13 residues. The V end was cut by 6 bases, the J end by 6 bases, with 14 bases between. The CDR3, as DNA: TGTGCCAGCAGCCCCCCTGGGGCGAATGGCTACACCTTC. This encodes CASSPPGANGYTF.

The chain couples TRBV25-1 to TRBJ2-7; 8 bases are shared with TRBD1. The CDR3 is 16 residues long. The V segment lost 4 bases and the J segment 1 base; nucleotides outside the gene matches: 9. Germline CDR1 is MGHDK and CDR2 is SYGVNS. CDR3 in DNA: TGTGCCAGCAGTGCGTTGGACAGGGAGATTTCCTACGAGCAGTACTTC. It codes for CASSALDREISYEQYF.

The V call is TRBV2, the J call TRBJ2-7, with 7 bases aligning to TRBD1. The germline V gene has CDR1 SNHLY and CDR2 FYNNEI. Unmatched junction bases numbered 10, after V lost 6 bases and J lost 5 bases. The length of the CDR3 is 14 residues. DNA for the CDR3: TGTGCCAGCAGATCCACAGGGGCGACTAACGAGCAGTACTTC. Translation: CASRSTGATNEQYF.

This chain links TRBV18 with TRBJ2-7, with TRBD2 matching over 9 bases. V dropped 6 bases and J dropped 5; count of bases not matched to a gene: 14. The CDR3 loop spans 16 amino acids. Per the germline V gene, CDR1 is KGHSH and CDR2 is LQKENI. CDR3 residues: CASSPTVAGVGDEQYF. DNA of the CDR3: TGTGCCAGCTCCCCGACGGTAGCGGGAGTTGGTGACGAGCAGTACTTC.

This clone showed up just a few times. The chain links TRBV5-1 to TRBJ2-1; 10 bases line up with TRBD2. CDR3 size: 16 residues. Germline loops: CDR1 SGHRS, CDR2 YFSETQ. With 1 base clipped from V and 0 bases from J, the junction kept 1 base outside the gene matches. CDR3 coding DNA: TGCGCCAGCAGCTTGCTAGCGGGGGTCTCCTACAATGAGCAGTTCTTC. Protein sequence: CASSLLAGVSYNEQFF. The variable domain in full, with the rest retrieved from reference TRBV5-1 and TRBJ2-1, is KAGVTQTPRYLIKTRGQQVTLSCSPISGHRSVSWYQQTPGQGLQFLFEYFSETQRNKGNFPGRFSGRQFSNSRSEMNVSTLELGDSALYLCASSLLAGVSYNEQFFGPGTRLTVL.

CDR3 nucleotide sequence: TGTGCCAGCAGCCCTATGACAGGGGGCGTATACAATGAGCAGTTCTTC. Protein: CASSPMTGGVYNEQFF. The chain has TRBV6-6 and TRBJ2-1, with 10 bases aligning to TRBD1. CDR1 is MNHNY, CDR2 SVGAGI, per germline (reference sequence). V trimming: 6 bases; J trimming: 4 bases; junction bases outside the gene matches: 9. This CDR3 contains 16 residues.

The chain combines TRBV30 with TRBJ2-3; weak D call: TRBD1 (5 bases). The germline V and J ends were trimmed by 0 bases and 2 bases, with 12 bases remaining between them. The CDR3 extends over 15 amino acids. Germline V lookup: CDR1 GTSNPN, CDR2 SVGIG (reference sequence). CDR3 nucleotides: TGTGCCTGGAGTGTAGTGGCAGGGTACACAGATACGCAGTATTTT. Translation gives CAWSVVAGYTDTQYF.

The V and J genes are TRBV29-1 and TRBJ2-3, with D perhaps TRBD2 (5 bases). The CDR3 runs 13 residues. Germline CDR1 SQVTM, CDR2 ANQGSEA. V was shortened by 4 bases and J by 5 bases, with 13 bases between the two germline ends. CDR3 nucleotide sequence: TGCAGCGTTGGGGAGTCGACCTTAGATACGCAGTATTTT. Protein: CSVGESTLDTQYF.

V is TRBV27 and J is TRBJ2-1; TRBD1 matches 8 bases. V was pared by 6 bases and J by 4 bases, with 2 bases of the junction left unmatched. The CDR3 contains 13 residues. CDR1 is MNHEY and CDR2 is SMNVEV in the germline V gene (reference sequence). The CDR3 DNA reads TGTGCCAGCAGGGGACAGGCATACAATGAGCAGTTCTTC. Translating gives CASRGQAYNEQFF.

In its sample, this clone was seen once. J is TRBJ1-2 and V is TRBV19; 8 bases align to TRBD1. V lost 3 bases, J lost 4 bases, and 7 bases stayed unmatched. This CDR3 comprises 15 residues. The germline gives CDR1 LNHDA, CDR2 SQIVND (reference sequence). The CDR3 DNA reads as TGTGCCAGTAGTATCCTAAAGGGACAGGTCTATGGCTACACCTTC. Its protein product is CASSILKGQVYGYTF.

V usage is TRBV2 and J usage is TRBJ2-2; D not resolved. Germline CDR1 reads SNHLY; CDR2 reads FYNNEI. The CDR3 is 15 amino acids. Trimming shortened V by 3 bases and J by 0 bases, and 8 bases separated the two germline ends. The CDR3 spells CASSEMNANTGELFF. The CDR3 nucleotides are TGTGCCAGCAGTGAGATGAACGCGAACACCGGGGAGCTGTTTTTT.

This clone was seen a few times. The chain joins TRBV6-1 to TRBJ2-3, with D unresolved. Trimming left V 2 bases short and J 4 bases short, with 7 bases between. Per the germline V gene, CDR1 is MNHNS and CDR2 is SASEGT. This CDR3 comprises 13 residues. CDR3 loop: CASSERSPDTQYF. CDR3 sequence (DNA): TGTGCCAGCAGTGAAAGGTCTCCAGATACGCAGTATTTT.

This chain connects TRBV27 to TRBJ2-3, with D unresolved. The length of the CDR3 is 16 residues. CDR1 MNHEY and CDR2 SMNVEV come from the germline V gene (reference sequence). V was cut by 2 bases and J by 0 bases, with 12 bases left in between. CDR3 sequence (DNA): TGTGCCAGCAGTTTAAATAGGCTTTCTAGCACAGATACGCAGTATTTT. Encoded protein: CASSLNRLSSTDTQYF.

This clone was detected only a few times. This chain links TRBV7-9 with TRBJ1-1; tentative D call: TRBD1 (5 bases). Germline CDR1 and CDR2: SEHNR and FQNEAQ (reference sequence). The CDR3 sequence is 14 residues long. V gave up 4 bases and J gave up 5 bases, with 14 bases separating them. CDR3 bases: TGTGCCAGCAGCTCTGTCGGGCGGGGGACTGAAGCTTTCTTT. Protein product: CASSSVGRGTEAFF.

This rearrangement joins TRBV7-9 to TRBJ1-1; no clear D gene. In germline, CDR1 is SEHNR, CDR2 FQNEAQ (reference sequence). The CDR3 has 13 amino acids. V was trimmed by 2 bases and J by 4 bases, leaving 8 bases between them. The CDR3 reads CASSLKGITEAFF. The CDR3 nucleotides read TGTGCCAGCAGCTTAAAAGGGATCACTGAAGCTTTCTTT.

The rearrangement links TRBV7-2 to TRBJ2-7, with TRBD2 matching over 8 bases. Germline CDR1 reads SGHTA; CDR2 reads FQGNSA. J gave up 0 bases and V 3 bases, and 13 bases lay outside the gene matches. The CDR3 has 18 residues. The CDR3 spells CASSLRSLAGRDSYEQYF. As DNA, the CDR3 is TGTGCCAGCAGCTTGCGGAGTCTAGCGGGCCGGGACTCCTACGAGCAGTACTTC. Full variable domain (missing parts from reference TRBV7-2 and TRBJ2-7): GAGVSQSPSNKVTEKGKDVELRCDPISGHTALYWYRQSLGQGLEFLIYFQGNSAPDKSGLPSDRFSAERTGGSVSTLTIQRTQQEDSAVYLCASSLRSLAGRDSYEQYFGPGTRLTVT.

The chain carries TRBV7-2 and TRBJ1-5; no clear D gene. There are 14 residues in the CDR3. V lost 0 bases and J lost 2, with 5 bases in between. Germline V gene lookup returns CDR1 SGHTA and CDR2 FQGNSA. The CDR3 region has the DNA TGTGCCAGCAGCTTAGCGCCAGGCAATCAGCCCCAGCATTTT. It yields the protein CASSLAPGNQPQHF.

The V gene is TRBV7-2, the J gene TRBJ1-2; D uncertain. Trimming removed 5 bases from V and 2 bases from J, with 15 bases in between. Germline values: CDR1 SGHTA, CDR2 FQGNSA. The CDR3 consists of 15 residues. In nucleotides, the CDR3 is TGTGCCAGCAGCCCCCCCCCACTAGCCAACTATGGCTACACCTTC. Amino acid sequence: CASSPPPLANYGYTF.

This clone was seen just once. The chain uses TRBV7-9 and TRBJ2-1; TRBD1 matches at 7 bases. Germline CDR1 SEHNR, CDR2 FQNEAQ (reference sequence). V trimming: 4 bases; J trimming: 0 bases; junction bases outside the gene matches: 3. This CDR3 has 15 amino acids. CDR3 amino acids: CASSSRDSSYNEQFF. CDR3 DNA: TGTGCCAGCAGCTCCCGGGACAGCTCCTACAATGAGCAGTTCTTC.

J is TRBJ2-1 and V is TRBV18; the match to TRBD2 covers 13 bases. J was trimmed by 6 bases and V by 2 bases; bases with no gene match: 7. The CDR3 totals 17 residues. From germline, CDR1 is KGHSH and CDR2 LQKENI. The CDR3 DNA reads TGTGCCAGCTCACCAGGAACTAGCGGGAGGGTGGGCAATGAGCAGTTCTTC. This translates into CASSPGTSGRVGNEQFF.

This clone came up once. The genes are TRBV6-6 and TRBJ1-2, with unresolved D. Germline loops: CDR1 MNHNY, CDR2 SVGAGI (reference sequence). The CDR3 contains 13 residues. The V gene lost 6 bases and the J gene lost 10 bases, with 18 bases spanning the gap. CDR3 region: CASSPPNRAPYTF. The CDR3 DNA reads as TGTGCCAGCAGCCCACCCAACCGGGCCCCCTACACCTTC.

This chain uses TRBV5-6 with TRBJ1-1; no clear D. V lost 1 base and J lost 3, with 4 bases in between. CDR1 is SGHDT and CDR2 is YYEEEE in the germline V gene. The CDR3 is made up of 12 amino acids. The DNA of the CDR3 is TGTGCCAGCAGCTTGCTGGACACTGAAGCTTTCTTT. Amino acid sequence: CASSLLDTEAFF.

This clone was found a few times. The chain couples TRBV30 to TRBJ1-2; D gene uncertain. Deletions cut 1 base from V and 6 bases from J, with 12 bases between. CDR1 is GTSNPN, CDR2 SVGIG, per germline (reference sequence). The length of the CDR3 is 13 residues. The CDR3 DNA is TGTGCCTGGAGTGGATTCTCCCCCCATGGCTACACCTTC. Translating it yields CAWSGFSPHGYTF.

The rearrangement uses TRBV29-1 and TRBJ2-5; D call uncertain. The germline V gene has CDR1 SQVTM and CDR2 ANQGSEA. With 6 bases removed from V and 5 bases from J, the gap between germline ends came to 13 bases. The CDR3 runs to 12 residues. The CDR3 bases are TGCAGCGTCGCCCGCGGCCAGGAGACCCAGTACTTC. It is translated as CSVARGQETQYF.

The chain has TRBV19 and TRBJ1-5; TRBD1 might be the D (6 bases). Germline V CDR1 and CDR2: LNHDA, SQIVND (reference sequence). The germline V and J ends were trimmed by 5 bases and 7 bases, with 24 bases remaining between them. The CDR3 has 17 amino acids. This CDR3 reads CASSPRLRTETIQPQHF. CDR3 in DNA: TGTGCCAGTAGTCCCCGATTACGGACAGAAACAATCCAGCCCCAGCATTTT. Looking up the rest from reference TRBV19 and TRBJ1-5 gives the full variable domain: DGGITQSPKYLFRKEGQNVTLSCEQNLNHDAMYWYRQDPGQGLRLIYYSQIVNDFQKGDIAEGYSVSREKKESFPLTVTSAQKNPTAFYLCASSPRLRTETIQPQHFGDGTRLSIL.